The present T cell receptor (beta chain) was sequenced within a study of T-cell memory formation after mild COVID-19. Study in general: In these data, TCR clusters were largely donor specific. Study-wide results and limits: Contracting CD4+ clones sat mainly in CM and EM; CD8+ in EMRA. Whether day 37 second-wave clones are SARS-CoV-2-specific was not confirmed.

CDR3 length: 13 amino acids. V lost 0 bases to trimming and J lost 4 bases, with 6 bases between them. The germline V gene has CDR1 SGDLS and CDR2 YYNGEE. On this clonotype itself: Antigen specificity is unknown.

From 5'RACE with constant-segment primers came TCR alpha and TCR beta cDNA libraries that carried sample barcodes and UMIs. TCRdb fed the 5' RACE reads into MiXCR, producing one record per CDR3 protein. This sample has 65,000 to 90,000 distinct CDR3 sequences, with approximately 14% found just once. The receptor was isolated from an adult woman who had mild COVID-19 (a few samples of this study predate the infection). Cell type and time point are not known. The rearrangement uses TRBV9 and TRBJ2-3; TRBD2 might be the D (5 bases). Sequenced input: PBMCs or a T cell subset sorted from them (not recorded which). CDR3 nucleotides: TGTGCCAGCAGCGTAGGGACTTCAGATACGCAGTATTTT. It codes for CASSVGTSDTQYF.